The 20 T cell receptor beta chains given below trace back to one sample, sequenced in a study of response to subunit inactivated influenza vaccine. TCRdb re-called the RT-PCR reads with MiXCR, one entry per CDR3 protein. The sample gives about 520,000 distinct CDR3 sequences, about 25% of which show up once; over 1.5% is in the top ten. The sequencing used CD4+ T cells sorted from PBMCs, collected 5 to 6 days after vaccination. All receptors come from a man aged 50-59 years who received an inactivated influenza vaccine.

The chain is built from TRBV7-2 and TRBJ1-2, with no clear D. CDR3 length: 12 amino acids. CDR1 SGHTA and CDR2 FQGNSA come from the germline V gene. Trimming removed 0 bases from V and 11 bases from J, with 10 bases in between. The CDR3 nucleotides read TGTGCCAGCAGCTTAGCAGGGCCCGATTACACCTTC. Translation gives CASSLAGPDYTF.

This clonotype has a handful of counts. J is TRBJ2-1 and V is TRBV6-2 or TRBV6-3; D assignment may be TRBD1 or TRBD2 (5 bases each). Trimming removed 6 bases at V and 12 bases at J, with 18 bases between. The CDR3 runs to 13 residues. Germline CDR1 reads MNHEY; CDR2 reads SVGEGT. This CDR3 reads CASSYRSDLAQFF. CDR3 nucleotides: TGTGCCAGCAGCTACAGGTCCGACCTAGCGCAGTTCTTC.

This clonotype appeared a few times. The rearrangement uses TRBV12-3 or TRBV12-4 and TRBJ1-4, with 10 bases aligning to TRBD1. The CDR3 has 14 amino acids. V shed 4 bases, J shed 7 bases, and the junction held 3 bases outside the gene matches. The CDR3: CASSYRDRGEKLFF. The CDR3 nucleotides are TGTGCCAGCAGTTACCGGGACAGGGGTGAAAAACTGTTTTTT.

The rearrangement joins TRBV20-1 to TRBJ2-7; TRBD1 matches 7 bases. This CDR3 has 14 amino acids. V gave up 3 bases and J gave up 0 bases; unmatched junction bases: 5. The germline V gene encodes CDR1 DFQATT and CDR2 SNEGSKA (reference sequence). CDR3 sequence: CSARRQGTSYEQYF. The CDR3 nucleotides read TGCAGTGCTAGGCGACAGGGAACCTCCTACGAGCAGTACTTC.

J is TRBJ2-5 and V is TRBV29-1; 10 positions agree with TRBD2. The CDR3 runs to 14 residues. The germline gives CDR1 SQVTM, CDR2 ANQGSEA. DNA of the CDR3: TGCAGAGATATATGGACTAGCGGAAAAGAGACCCAGTACTTC. Protein: CRDIWTSGKETQYF.

The CDR3 is CASSLGQGPQGYTF. In DNA, the CDR3 is TGCGCCAGCAGCTTGGGGCAGGGGCCACAGGGCTACACCTTC. V usage is TRBV5-1 and J usage is TRBJ1-2; TRBD1 is a possible D gene (6 bases). The CDR3 consists of 14 residues. V was shortened by 0 bases and J by 8 bases, with 14 bases between the two germline ends. Germline V CDR1 and CDR2: SGHRS, YFSETQ.

In this sample, this clonotype turned up a few times. The chain employs TRBV29-1 and TRBJ2-1; weak D call: TRBD1 (6 bases). This CDR3 region has 17 residues. The V and J ends lost 7 bases and 4 bases respectively, with 26 bases between them. CDR1 is SQVTM, CDR2 ANQGSEA, per germline. For the CDR3, the DNA is TGCAGCGCCCAACTTCCTCTGGGCAGGGGAAAATACAATGAGCAGTTCTTC. The encoded protein is CSAQLPLGRGKYNEQFF.

A few counts support this clonotype. This chain uses TRBV6-5 with TRBJ1-3; weak D call: TRBD1 (5 bases). The germline V and J ends were trimmed by 1 base and 3 bases, with 10 bases remaining between them. Germline-derived CDR1 and CDR2 are MNHEY and SVGAGI. There are 15 residues in the CDR3. CDR3 in DNA: TGTGCCAGCAGTTACTTCCAGGGAAGTGGAAACACCATATATTTT. Its translation is CASSYFQGSGNTIYF.

This sequence joins TRBV7-2 and TRBJ2-5; 9 bases are shared with TRBD2. Germline values: CDR1 SGHTA, CDR2 FQGNSA. This CDR3 has 15 residues. J lost 4 bases, V lost 4 bases, and 7 bases had no gene match. For the CDR3, the DNA is TGTGCCAGCAGCTCTACCGGGACTAGCAGAGAGACCCAGTACTTC. It is translated as CASSSTGTSRETQYF.

This clonotype was found a few times. The V gene is TRBV6-2 or TRBV6-3, the J gene TRBJ2-3, with D possibly being TRBD2 (5 bases). The CDR3 consists of 16 residues. Trimming shortened V by 2 bases and J by 5 bases, and 17 bases separated the two germline ends. Germline V gene data show CDR1 as MNHEY and CDR2 as SVGEGT. CDR3 region: CASSYGGGREGDTQYF. CDR3 DNA: TGTGCCAGCAGTTACGGAGGCGGGCGCGAAGGAGATACGCAGTATTTT.

This chain joins TRBV28 and TRBJ1-5; D remains ambiguous. V lost 5 bases and J 3 bases, leaving 8 bases between the germline ends. Germline V gene data show CDR1 as MDHEN and CDR2 as SYDVKM. This CDR3 spans 13 amino acids. CDR3 in DNA: TGTGCCAGCAGTATAGGCTTCAATCAGCCCCAGCATTTT. Its protein is CASSIGFNQPQHF.

In its sample, this clonotype was seen many times. This rearrangement joins TRBV28 to TRBJ2-7; D is perhaps TRBD1 (6 bases). Germline-derived CDR1 and CDR2 are MDHEN and SYDVKM. This CDR3 contains 13 residues. The V end lost 5 bases, the J end lost 3 bases, and 11 bases lay between the germline ends. CDR3 sequence: CASSKTQGYEQYF. In nucleotides, the CDR3 is TGTGCCAGCAGTAAAACACAGGGCTACGAGCAGTACTTC.

This clonotype was seen a handful of times. The chain carries TRBV4-2 and TRBJ1-2; D gene unclear. V was clipped by 0 bases and J by 7 bases, with 15 bases between them. The CDR3 length is 15 residues. Per the germline V gene, CDR1 is LGHNA and CDR2 is YNFKEQ. The CDR3 reads CASSQDWPLGPGYTF. Written as DNA, the CDR3 is TGTGCCAGCAGCCAAGATTGGCCGCTCGGTCCTGGCTACACCTTC.

In its sample, this clonotype was seen a few times. The gene calls are TRBV4-1 and TRBJ1-4; D is ambiguous. V gave up 4 bases and J gave up 5 bases, with 20 bases separating them. CDR1 and CDR2 from the germline V gene are MGHRA and YSYEKL. CDR3 length: 17 amino acids. The CDR3 coding sequence is TGCGCCAGCAGCCCCACCGGGAGGAAGGTCCCCAATGAAAAACTGTTTTTT. Its translation is CASSPTGRKVPNEKLFF.

This clonotype was observed a handful of times. This chain links TRBV20-1 with TRBJ2-2, with D tentatively TRBD1 or TRBD2 (5 bases each). V dropped 4 bases and J dropped 5 bases, with 17 bases sitting between them. Per the germline V gene, CDR1 is DFQATT and CDR2 is SNEGSKA (reference sequence). The CDR3 covers 15 residues. CDR3 DNA sequence: TGCAGTGCTAAGAATATGGGGGTGGGAACCGGGGAGCTGTTTTTT. Protein: CSAKNMGVGTGELFF.

V and J are TRBV11-1 and TRBJ2-5; either TRBD1 or TRBD2 may fit D (5 bases each). V was cut by 5 bases and J by 3 bases, with 19 bases left in between. Germline CDR1 is SGHAT and CDR2 is FQDESV (reference sequence). The CDR3 loop spans 16 amino acids. The DNA for the CDR3 is TGTGCCAGCAGCGCGCGCCTGGGACGGTCTAAAGAGACCCAGTACTTC. Its protein product is CASSARLGRSKETQYF.

This chain links TRBV20-1 with TRBJ2-7; 11 bases match TRBD2. After removal of 6 bases from V and 0 bases from J, the junction contained 10 bases not matched to a gene. This CDR3 comprises 16 residues. In germline, CDR1 is DFQATT, CDR2 SNEGSKA (reference sequence). CDR3 coding DNA: TGCAGTGCGCTGACTAGCGGGACTTTGGGCTCCTACGAGCAGTACTTC. Amino acids: CSALTSGTLGSYEQYF.

This clonotype showed up just a few times. The chain is built from TRBV20-1 and TRBJ1-1; tentative D call: TRBD1 (6 bases). Trimming took off 0 bases at V and 7 bases at J, with 15 bases between the two ends. The CDR3 spans 14 residues. The germline V gene encodes CDR1 DFQATT and CDR2 SNEGSKA (reference sequence). CDR3 sequence reads: CSARDRTGRGEAFF. Here the CDR3 DNA reads TGCAGTGCTAGAGATAGAACAGGGAGGGGTGAAGCTTTCTTT.

The chain uses TRBV20-1 and TRBJ2-3; tentatively, D is TRBD2 (6 bases). The germline V and J ends were trimmed by 5 bases and 0 bases, with 18 bases remaining between them. Germline assignment: CDR1 DFQATT and CDR2 SNEGSKA (reference sequence). The CDR3 covers 16 residues. Written as DNA, the CDR3 is TGCAGTGCTTCTCCACCCTCGGGACTCAGCACAGATACGCAGTATTTT. This translates into CSASPPSGLSTDTQYF.

The chain recombines TRBV29-1 with TRBJ2-3; D assignment may be TRBD1 or TRBD2 (5 bases each). Trimming pared 6 bases from V and 2 bases from J, leaving 12 bases between. The CDR3 length is 13 residues. Germline CDR1 and CDR2: SQVTM and ANQGSEA. CDR3: CSVGVQITDTQYF. CDR3 DNA sequence: TGCAGCGTGGGGGTACAGATCACAGATACGCAGTATTTT.